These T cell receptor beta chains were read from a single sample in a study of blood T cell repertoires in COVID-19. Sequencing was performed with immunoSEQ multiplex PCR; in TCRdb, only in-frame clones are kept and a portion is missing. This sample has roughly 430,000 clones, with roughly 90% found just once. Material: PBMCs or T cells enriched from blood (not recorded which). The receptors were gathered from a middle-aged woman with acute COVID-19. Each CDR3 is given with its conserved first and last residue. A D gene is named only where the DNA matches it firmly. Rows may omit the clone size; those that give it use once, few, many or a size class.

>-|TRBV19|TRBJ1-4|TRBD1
CASSLGQGGNEKLFF
TGTGCCAGTAGCCTGGGACAGGGTGGCAATGAAAAACTGTTTTTT
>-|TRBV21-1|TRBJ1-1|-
CASSNGTGNTEAFF
TGTGCCAGCAGCAACGGGACAGGGAATACTGAAGCTTTCTTT
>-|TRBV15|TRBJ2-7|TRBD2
CATSPRTSDYEQYF
TGTGCCACCAGCCCGCGGACTAGCGACTACGAGCAGTACTTC
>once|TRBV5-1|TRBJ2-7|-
CASSFNAGVNEQYF
TGCGCCAGCAGCTTCAATGCAGGGGTCAACGAGCAGTACTTC
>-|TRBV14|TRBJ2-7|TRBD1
CASSQNLRTGGDEQYF
TGTGCCAGCAGCCAAAATCTAAGGACAGGGGGCGACGAGCAGTACTTC
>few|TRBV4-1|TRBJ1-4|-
CASSQDPHSEKLFF
TGCGCCAGCAGCCAAGACCCGCACTCAGAAAAACTGTTTTTT
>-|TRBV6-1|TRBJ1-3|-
CASSEGGGNTIYF
TGTGCCAGCAGTGAAGGCGGGGGGAACACCATATATTTT
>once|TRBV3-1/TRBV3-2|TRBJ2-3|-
CASSQSVGGTDTQYF
TGTGCCAGCAGCCAATCGGTAGGGGGCACAGATACGCAGTATTTT
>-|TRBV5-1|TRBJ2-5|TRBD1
CASSFGQGAGETQYF
TGCGCCAGCAGCTTCGGACAGGGGGCCGGAGAGACCCAGTACTTC
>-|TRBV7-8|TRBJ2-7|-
CASSFAGDGSYEQYF
TGTGCCAGCAGCTTTGCAGGGGATGGTTCCTACGAGCAGTACTTC
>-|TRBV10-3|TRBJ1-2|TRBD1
CAISESRAGGTDYGYTF
TGTGCCATCAGTGAGTCTCGGGCAGGGGGCACAGACTATGGCTACACCTTC
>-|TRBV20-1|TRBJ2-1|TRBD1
CSASGGQAYNEQFF
TGCAGTGCTAGTGGCGGACAGGCCTACAATGAGCAGTTCTTC
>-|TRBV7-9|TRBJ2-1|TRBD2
CASLGLAGGEQFF
TGTGCCAGCTTGGGACTAGCGGGGGGGGAGCAGTTCTTC
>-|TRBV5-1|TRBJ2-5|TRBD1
CASSSGQGGETQYF
TGCGCCAGCAGCTCCGGACAGGGTGGAGAGACCCAGTACTTC
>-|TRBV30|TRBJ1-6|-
CAWSSGEPLHF
TGTGCCTGGAGTTCTGGAGAACCCCTCCACTTT
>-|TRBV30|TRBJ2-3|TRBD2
CAWSKPGLAGGLGDTQYF
TGTGCCTGGAGTAAACCGGGACTAGCGGGGGGGCTGGGAGATACGCAGTATTTT
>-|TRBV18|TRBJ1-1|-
CASSPPGVTEAFF
TGTGCCAGCTCACCACCAGGGGTAACTGAAGCTTTCTTT
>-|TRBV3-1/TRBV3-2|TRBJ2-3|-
CASSQGAHSTDTQYF
TGTGCCAGCAGCCAAGGGGCACATTCCACAGATACGCAGTATTTT
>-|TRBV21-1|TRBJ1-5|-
CASSTPEKQTHSNQPQHF
TGTGCCAGCAGCACCCCGGAGAAACAAACCCATAGCAATCAGCCCCAGCATTTT
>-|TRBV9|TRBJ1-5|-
CASSVNQGKPQHF
TGTGCCAGCAGCGTAAATCAGGGAAAGCCCCAGCATTTT
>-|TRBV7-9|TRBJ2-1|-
CASNGGGNEQFF
TGTGCCAGCAACGGGGGAGGAAATGAGCAGTTCTTC
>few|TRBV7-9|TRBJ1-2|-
CASSLARGSVTNYGYTF
TGTGCCAGCAGCTTAGCGCGGGGGTCGGTGACTAACTATGGCTACACCTTC
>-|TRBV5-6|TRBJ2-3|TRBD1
CASRLTGGAPYTQYF
TGTGCCAGCAGACTGACAGGGGGTGCCCCGTATACGCAGTATTTT
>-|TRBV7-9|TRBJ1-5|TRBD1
CASSTQGQGGTQHF
TGTGCCAGCAGCACCCAGGGACAGGGGGGGACCCAGCATTTT
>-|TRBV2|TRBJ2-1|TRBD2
CASSSERGRYNEQFF
TGTGCCAGCAGTTCCGAGCGGGGGCGATACAATGAGCAGTTCTTC
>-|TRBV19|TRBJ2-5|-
CASSSAGRKETQYF
TGTGCCAGTAGTTCAGCAGGGAGGAAAGAGACCCAGTACTTC
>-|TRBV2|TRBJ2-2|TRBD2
CASKGLAGPGELFF
TGTGCCAGCAAGGGTTTAGCGGGGCCCGGGGAGCTGTTTTTT
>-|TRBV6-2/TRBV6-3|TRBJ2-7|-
CASSYSDEQYF
TGTGCCAGCAGTTATAGCGACGAGCAGTACTTC
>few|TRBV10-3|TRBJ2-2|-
CAISGTKTGTSTGELFF
TGTGCCATCAGTGGTACCAAAACCGGGACAAGCACGGGGGAGCTGTTTTTT
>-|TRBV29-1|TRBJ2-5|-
CSVLTVSYDRETQYF
TGCAGCGTTCTCACAGTCTCCTATGACCGAGAGACCCAGTACTTC
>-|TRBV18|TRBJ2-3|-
CASSLNTDTQYF
TGTGCCAGCTCACTCAACACAGATACGCAGTATTTT
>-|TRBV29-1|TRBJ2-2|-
CSVEQGRNTGELFF
TGCAGCGTCGAACAGGGCCGTAACACCGGGGAGCTGTTTTTT
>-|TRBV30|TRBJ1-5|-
CAWKCWTDPSNQPQHF
TGTGCCTGGAAATGCTGGACAGATCCGAGCAATCAGCCCCAGCATTTT
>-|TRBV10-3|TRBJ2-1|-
CATRDMDEQFF
TGTGCCACCCGGGATATGGATGAGCAGTTCTTC
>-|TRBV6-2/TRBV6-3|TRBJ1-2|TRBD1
CASSQGARRWSYTF
TGTGCCAGCAGCCAGGGGGCGCGCAGGTGGAGCTACACCTTC
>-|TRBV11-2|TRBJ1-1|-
CASSMDRRTEAFF
TGTGCCAGCAGCATGGATAGGAGGACTGAAGCTTTCTTT
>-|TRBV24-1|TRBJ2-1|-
CATSERVDEQFF
TGTGCCACCAGTGAACGCGTAGATGAGCAGTTCTTC
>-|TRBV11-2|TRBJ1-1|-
CASSFFSAGQGREAFF
TGTGCCAGCAGCTTTTTCTCGGCAGGGCAAGGTCGTGAAGCTTTCTTT
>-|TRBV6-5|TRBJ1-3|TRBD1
CASTGQGANTIYF
TGTGCCAGCACCGGACAGGGGGCAAACACCATATATTTT
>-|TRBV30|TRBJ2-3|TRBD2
CAWTSGGTDTQYF
TGTGCGTGGACTAGCGGGGGGACAGATACGCAGTATTTT
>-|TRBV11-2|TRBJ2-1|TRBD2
CASSLDPRRGGGSSYNEQFF
TGTGCCAGCAGCTTAGACCCCCGGCGGGGGGGCGGTAGTTCCTACAATGAGCAGTTCTTC
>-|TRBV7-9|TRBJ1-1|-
CASSYMTGNTEAFF
TGTGCCAGCAGCTATATGACAGGGAACACTGAAGCTTTCTTT
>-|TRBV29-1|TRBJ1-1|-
CSVEDREAFF
TGCAGCGTTGAAGACAGGGAAGCTTTCTTT
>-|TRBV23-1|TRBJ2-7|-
CASSQWASYEQYF
TGCGCCAGCAGTCAATGGGCCTCCTACGAGCAGTACTTC
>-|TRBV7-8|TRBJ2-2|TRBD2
CASSYSGANTGELFF
TGTGCCAGCAGTTATAGCGGGGCCAACACCGGGGAGCTGTTTTTT
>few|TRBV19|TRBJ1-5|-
CASSSTSGGGSHQPQHF
TGTGCCAGTAGTTCGACTTCCGGCGGTGGGAGCCATCAGCCCCAGCATTTT
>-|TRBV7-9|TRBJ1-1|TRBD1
CASTNSPGQGAYTEAFF
TGTGCCAGCACCAACTCGCCGGGACAGGGGGCATACACTGAAGCTTTCTTT
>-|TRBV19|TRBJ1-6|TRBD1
CASTDSGQSSYNSPLHF
TGTGCCAGTACGGATTCGGGACAGAGCTCCTATAATTCACCCCTCCACTTT
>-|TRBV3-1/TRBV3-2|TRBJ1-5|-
CASSLGGGAGQPQHF
TGTGCCAGCAGCCTCGGGGGGGGAGCGGGTCAGCCCCAGCATTTT
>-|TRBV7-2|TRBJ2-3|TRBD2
CASSLALAGYTDTQYF
TGTGCCAGCAGCTTAGCCCTAGCGGGGTACACAGATACGCAGTATTTT
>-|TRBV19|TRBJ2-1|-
CASSPRLASYNEQFF
TGTGCCAGTAGCCCAAGGCTAGCATCCTACAATGAGCAGTTCTTC
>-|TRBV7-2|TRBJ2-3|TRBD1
CASSFQTSWTGGDTQYF
TGTGCCAGCAGCTTCCAAACGTCCTGGACAGGGGGGGATACGCAGTATTTT
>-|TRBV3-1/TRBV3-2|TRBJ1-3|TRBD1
CASKGAFSGNTIYF
TGTGCCAGCAAGGGGGCCTTCTCTGGAAACACCATATATTTT
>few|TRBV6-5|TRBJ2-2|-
CANKRSLNTGELFF
TGTGCCAACAAGCGTAGTTTGAACACCGGGGAGCTGTTTTTT
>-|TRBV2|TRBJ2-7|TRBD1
CASSGQGAHSEQYF
TGTGCCAGCAGTGGCCAGGGGGCGCATAGCGAGCAGTACTTC
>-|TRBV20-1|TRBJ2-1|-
CSASGTLNEQFF
TGCAGTGCTAGTGGGACTTTGAATGAGCAGTTCTTC
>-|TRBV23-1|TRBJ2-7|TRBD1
CASSRDPGQGSLFGFKEQYF
TGCGCCAGCAGTCGAGACCCGGGACAGGGGTCCCTTTTTGGTTTTAAGGAGCAGTACTTC
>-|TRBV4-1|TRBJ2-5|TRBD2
CASSQARASGGARETQYF
TGCGCCAGCAGCCAAGCCAGAGCTAGCGGGGGGGCTAGGGAGACCCAGTACTTC
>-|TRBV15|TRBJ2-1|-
CATSRDRGSSYNEQFF
TGTGCCACCAGCAGAGACCGGGGGAGCTCCTACAATGAGCAGTTCTTC